Following are 23 T cell receptor beta chains from one sample sequenced in a study of graft-versus-host responses after intestinal transplantation (dated by TCRdb to about 2021). Receptor amplification or capture employed the immunoSEQ multiplex PCR assay. Held by TCRdb, this immuneACCESS table contains in-frame sequences only and omits some clones. Under half of the omission traces to an unresolved V gene where checked; the cause of the rest is unknown. The sample has almost 70,000 clones on record, roughly 92% of them singletons. The ten largest make up about 6.7% of the sample. This specimen was bone marrow, taken approximately 740 days after intestinal transplantation. These receptors were taken from a human patient who received an intestinal transplant, so some T cells may come from the graft donor.

Here the CDR3 reads CASRQGGGYTF. CDR3 DNA sequence: TGTGCCAGCAGACAGGGCGGCGGCTACACCTTC. The rearrangement joins TRBV6-1 to TRBJ1-2, with D possibly TRBD1 on 6 matching bases. Trimming cost V 6 bases and J 8 bases, with 10 bases left between them. CDR3 size: 11 residues. Per the germline V gene, CDR1 is MNHNS and CDR2 is SASEGT.

The chain carries TRBV5-6 and TRBJ1-6; D unresolved. Germline V gene data show CDR1 as SGHDT and CDR2 as YYEEEE. There are 14 residues in the CDR3. The V end lost 2 bases, the J end lost 8 bases, and 11 bases lay between the germline ends. In DNA, the CDR3 is TGTGCCAGCAGCTTCTCCGTCCCCCATTCACCCCTCCACTTT. It yields the protein CASSFSVPHSPLHF.

Details on this clone: Germline and junction disagree at one end, which may indicate a read error. The chain links TRBV6-1 to TRBJ1-1, with D unclear. CDR1 is MNHNS, CDR2 SASEGT, per germline. The CDR3 length is 8 residues. CDR3 coding DNA: TGTGCCAGCAATGAAGCTTTCTTT. Protein sequence: CASNEAFF.

The rearrangement links TRBV2 to TRBJ1-6, with D possibly being TRBD1 (6 bases). The CDR3 is 14 amino acids. V dropped 6 bases and J dropped 7 bases, with 13 bases sitting between them. The germline gives CDR1 SNHLY, CDR2 FYNNEI. The CDR3: CASSNGQLNSPLHF. The CDR3 bases are TGTGCCAGCAGCAACGGACAGCTAAATTCACCCCTCCACTTT. Supplemented by reference TRBV2 and TRBJ1-6, the full variable domain reads EPEVTQTPSHQVTQMGQEVILRCVPISNHLYFYWYRQILGQKVEFLVSFYNNEISEKSEIFDDQFSVERPDGSNFTLKIRSTKLEDSAMYFCASSNGQLNSPLHFGNGTRLTVT.

V usage is TRBV19 and J usage is TRBJ2-3; D is possibly TRBD1 (6 bases). CDR3 length: 14 residues. V was cut by 7 bases and J by 2 bases, with 13 bases left in between. Germline V gene data show CDR1 as LNHDA and CDR2 as SQIVND (reference sequence). CDR3 DNA: TGTGCCAGTACTGCCGTGGGGGCCACAGATACGCAGTATTTT. Translating it yields CASTAVGATDTQYF.

The chain links TRBV18 to TRBJ1-3; D unclear. With 2 bases removed from V and 4 bases from J, the gap between germline ends came to 15 bases. In germline, CDR1 is KGHSH, CDR2 LQKENI. This CDR3 region has 16 residues. The CDR3 sequence: CASSPGRTRAGNTIYF. In DNA, the CDR3 is TGTGCCAGCTCACCAGGTCGGACGAGGGCCGGAAACACCATATATTTT. The whole variable domain, filled in from reference TRBV18 and TRBJ1-3, reads NAGVMQNPRHLVRRRGQEARLRCSPMKGHSHVYWYRQLPEEGLKFMVYLQKENIIDESGMPKERFSAEFPKEGPSILRIQQVVRGDSAAYFCASSPGRTRAGNTIYFGEGSWLTVV.

V is TRBV28 and J is TRBJ1-6; the match to TRBD1 covers 7 bases. J lost 7 bases, V lost 9 bases, and 3 bases had no gene match. CDR1 is MDHEN, CDR2 SYDVKM, per germline. This CDR3 region has 12 residues. In DNA, the CDR3 is TGTGCCAGTGGGGACAGCAATTCACCCCTCCACTTT. Amino acid sequence: CASGDSNSPLHF.

This clone showed up just once. The genes are TRBV6-5 and TRBJ2-3; 7 bases are a match to TRBD2. Per germline, CDR1 MNHEY and CDR2 SVGAGI. V lost 4 bases to trimming and J lost 2 bases; unmatched junction nucleotides: 9. The CDR3 extends over 16 amino acids. CDR3 protein: CASSLYSGLTTDTQYF. The CDR3 DNA reads as TGTGCCAGCAGTTTATATAGCGGGCTAACCACAGATACGCAGTATTTT.

This rearrangement joins TRBV7-9 to TRBJ1-4; D perhaps matches TRBD1 (5 bases). V dropped 3 bases and J dropped 3 bases, with 11 bases sitting between them. CDR3 size: 15 residues. CDR1 is SEHNR, CDR2 FQNEAQ, per germline (reference sequence). CDR3 in amino acids: CASSFRGKANEKLFF. Written as DNA, the CDR3 is TGTGCCAGCAGCTTTAGGGGAAAAGCTAATGAAAAACTGTTTTTT. Full variable domain (missing parts from reference TRBV7-9 and TRBJ1-4): DTGVSQNPRHKITKRGQNVTFRCDPISEHNRLYWYRQTLGQGPEFLTYFQNEAQLEKSRLLSDRFSAERPKGSFSTLEIQRTEQGDSAMYLCASSFRGKANEKLFFGSGTQLSVL.

Comment on this clone: This sample also contains other DNA sequences that code for the same CDR3. CDR3 DNA: TGCGCCAGCAGCGCAGGATTCAGTAGCTCCTACGAGCAGTACTTC. It is translated as CASSAGFSSSYEQYF. The chain uses TRBV5-1 and TRBJ2-7; D is unclear. This CDR3 is 15 amino acids long. Germline V gene lookup returns CDR1 SGHRS and CDR2 YFSETQ. V gave up 4 bases and J gave up 0 bases, with 14 bases separating them.

The V gene is TRBV7-9, the J gene TRBJ2-3, with 10 bases lining up with TRBD2. The germline gives CDR1 SEHNR, CDR2 FQNEAQ (reference sequence). This CDR3 is 15 amino acids long. V lost 8 bases to trimming and J lost 3 bases; unmatched junction nucleotides: 8. The CDR3 sequence: CASSERGGRTDTQYF. Here the CDR3 DNA reads TGTGCCAGCTCAGAGCGGGGGGGCCGGACAGATACGCAGTATTTT.

This chain connects TRBV29-1 to TRBJ2-3; the D gene is possibly TRBD1 (6 bases). CDR1 SQVTM and CDR2 ANQGSEA come from the germline V gene. The CDR3 has 12 amino acids. Between the trimmed V and J ends, which lost 7 bases and 4 bases, there was a span of 12 bases. The CDR3 coding sequence is TGCAGCGCGCACAGGGTGGCAGATACGCAGTATTTT. Translated: CSAHRVADTQYF.

The rearrangement uses TRBV2 and TRBJ1-4; D is possibly TRBD1 (6 bases). The ends were cut back, 6 bases at V and 6 bases at J, with 14 bases in the middle. CDR3 length: 14 amino acids. The germline CDR1 and CDR2 sequences are SNHLY and FYNNEI. For the CDR3, the DNA is TGTGCCAGCAGGACTGACAGGCGACATGAAAAACTGTTTTTT. Amino acids: CASRTDRRHEKLFF.

The chain carries TRBV10-2 and TRBJ2-7; the D gene is possibly TRBD2 (7 bases). V lost 3 bases and J 0 bases, leaving 9 bases between the germline ends. The CDR3 extends over 14 amino acids. Per the germline V gene, CDR1 is WSHSY and CDR2 is SAAADI. CDR3 amino acids: CASSDGGASYEQYF. The DNA for the CDR3 is TGCGCCAGCAGTGATGGGGGGGCCTCCTACGAGCAGTACTTC.

The chain combines TRBV5-4 with TRBJ2-2; D remains unclear. The CDR3 has 13 amino acids. V lost 4 bases, J lost 3 bases, and 7 bases lay in between. The germline CDR1 and CDR2 sequences are SGHNT and YYREEE (reference sequence). The CDR3 protein is CASSPEDTGELFF. CDR3 DNA sequence: TGTGCCAGCAGCCCCGAAGACACCGGGGAGCTGTTTTTT.

The sample holds a few counts of this clone. This CDR3 is CAWTDGTETDTQYF. CDR3 DNA sequence: TGTGCCTGGACCGACGGGACGGAGACAGATACGCAGTATTTT. The rearrangement uses TRBV30 and TRBJ2-3, with D tentatively TRBD1 or TRBD2 (5 bases each). Per the germline V gene, CDR1 is GTSNPN and CDR2 is SVGIG (reference sequence). The germline V and J ends were trimmed by 4 bases and 3 bases, with 14 bases remaining between them. The CDR3 sequence is 14 residues long.

DNA for the CDR3: TGTGCCAGCAGCTCACGGACCGAAACCCAAGAGACCCAGTACTTC. It is translated as CASSSRTETQETQYF. V gene TRBV7-2 combines with J gene TRBJ2-5; D ambiguous. In germline, CDR1 is SGHTA, CDR2 FQGNSA. Trimming shortened V by 4 bases and J by 1 base, and 13 bases separated the two germline ends. This CDR3 has 15 residues.

V and J are TRBV4-1 and TRBJ2-7; D is possibly TRBD2 (6 bases). Trimming shortened V by 1 base and J by 3 bases, and 22 bases separated the two germline ends. Germline loops: CDR1 MGHRA, CDR2 YSYEKL. The length of the CDR3 is 18 residues. In DNA, the CDR3 is TGCGCCAGCAGCCAAGTAAGTGGGGCGACTGCCGGGGGCTACGAGCAGTACTTC. It encodes CASSQVSGATAGGYEQYF.

For this clone: The junction does not match germline at one end; this may be a read error. The chain combines TRBV4-1 with TRBJ2-4; weak D call: TRBD2 (5 bases). CDR1 and CDR2 (germline): MGHRA, YSYEKL. This CDR3 contains 15 residues. For the CDR3, the DNA is TGCGCCAGCAGCCAAGATACGGGATGGCTGAACATTCAGCACTTC. This encodes CASSQDTGWLNIQHF.

The chain combines TRBV27 with TRBJ1-5; no definite D call. Germline CDR1 is MNHEY and CDR2 is SMNVEV (reference sequence). The V gene lost 6 bases and the J gene lost 4 bases, with 13 bases spanning the gap. This CDR3 is built from 14 residues. For the CDR3, the DNA is TGTGCCAGCAGCCGGGTGGATGGGAATCAGCCCCAGCATTTT. Its translation is CASSRVDGNQPQHF.

The chain couples TRBV11-2 to TRBJ2-3; 10 nucleotides match TRBD2. V gave up 5 bases and J gave up 0 bases; unmatched junction bases: 2. The CDR3 consists of 15 residues. The V gene's germline CDR1 is SGHAT and CDR2 FQNNGV. The CDR3 DNA is TGTGCCAGCAGCCCTAGCGGGGGTAGCACAGATACGCAGTATTTT. Protein sequence: CASSPSGGSTDTQYF.

V and J are TRBV6-5 and TRBJ2-4; D uncertain. CDR1 and CDR2 (germline): MNHEY, SVGAGI. V lost 7 bases and J lost 3, with 4 bases in between. This CDR3 spans 11 amino acids. Here the CDR3 reads CASIGKNIQYF. DNA for the CDR3: TGTGCCAGCATCGGCAAAAACATTCAGTACTTC.

The V call is TRBV5-4, the J call TRBJ1-4, with 8 bases lining up with TRBD1. The junction had 9 bases not matched to a gene; V was cut back by 4 bases and J by 7 bases. Germline V CDR1 and CDR2: SGHNT, YYREEE (reference sequence). This CDR3 is 15 amino acids long. CDR3 protein: CASSQADRDGEKLFF. The DNA for the CDR3 is TGTGCCAGCAGCCAAGCGGACAGGGACGGTGAAAAACTGTTTTTT.